This paragraph reports one T cell receptor beta chain. The antigen remains undetermined. The sample is drawn from a study of T cell responses to AZD1222 COVID-19 vaccine. Study conclusions and caveats: Nearly half of unique spike-specific TCRs reportedly avoided B.1.351 and B.1.1.7 mutated regions.

Libraries were prepared by immunoSEQ multiplex PCR; TCRdb keeps only in-frame clonotypes and omits some of them. This repertoire shows 150,000 or so clones, 82% found once; its top ten account for approximately 4%. The sequence came from an adult in good health. The sequenced sample was peripheral blood, obtained on day 0 of MenACWY control vaccination.

The CDR3 DNA is TGTGCCAGCAAAGTCGGCTACGAGCAGTACTTC. It translates to CASKVGYEQYF. The chain couples TRBV6-5 to TRBJ2-7; D is unresolved. The CDR3 length is 11 residues. Trimming left V 7 bases short and J 3 bases short, with 7 bases between. The germline gives CDR1 MNHEY, CDR2 SVGAGI.